Listed below are T cell receptor beta chains from one sample, sequenced in a study of cytomegalovirus exposure and HLA in healthy donors. Sequencing used immunoSEQ multiplex PCR; TCRdb keeps in-frame clones, though not all of them. This table has more than 80,000 clones, about nine tenths appearing once. The specimen was PBMCs. Every receptor here comes from a woman aged 18-30 years in good health and CMV-seropositive. The CDR3 runs from the conserved cysteine through the conserved F or W. The D gene is left open where the match is weak. Some rows have no size entry. The others give once, few or many, or a class for an expanded clone.

TRBV6-5,TRBJ2-1,TRBD2,.,CASSRLAGAFNEQFF,TGTGCCAGCAGTCGACTAGCGGGGGCCTTCAATGAGCAGTTCTTC
TRBV19,TRBJ2-6,TRBD1,once,CATSTGAGANVLTF,TGTGCCACCTCGACAGGGGCTGGGGCCAACGTCCTGACTTTC
TRBV6-5,TRBJ2-1,TRBD1,.,CASSSRQGVYNEQFF,TGTGCCAGCAGTTCCCGACAGGGGGTATACAATGAGCAGTTCTTC
TRBV5-1,TRBJ2-3,.,once,CASSKPSTDTQYF,TGCGCCAGCAGCAAGCCTAGCACAGATACGCAGTATTTT
TRBV6-6,TRBJ1-2,TRBD1,.,CASRVQGQGTGYTF,TGTGCCAGCAGGGTACAGGGACAGGGGACCGGCTACACCTTC
TRBV7-9,TRBJ1-2,.,few,CASSLAQQGFGYTF,TGTGCCAGCAGCTTAGCTCAGCAGGGTTTTGGCTACACCTTC
TRBV7-2,TRBJ2-5,TRBD2,.,CASSLLAGGKETQYF,TGTGCCAGCAGCTTGCTAGCGGGGGGTAAAGAGACCCAGTACTTC
TRBV19,TRBJ1-1,.,.,CASSLQGGAEAFF,TGTGCCAGTAGTTTGCAGGGAGGCGCTGAAGCTTTCTTT
TRBV28,TRBJ2-7,.,.,CASSLWDSLSISYEQYF,TGTGCCAGCAGTTTATGGGACAGTCTATCGATCTCCTACGAGCAGTACTTC
TRBV27,TRBJ2-5,TRBD2,.,CASSLTLSGAIEETQYF,TGTGCCAGCAGTCTCACCCTGAGCGGGGCGATAGAAGAGACCCAGTACTTC
TRBV15,TRBJ1-2,.,.,CATSRGNREGYGYTF,TGTGCCACCAGCAGAGGGAACCGGGAGGGCTATGGCTACACCTTC
TRBV14,TRBJ1-2,.,.,CASSQGAYGYTF,TGTGCCAGCAGCCAAGGGGCCTATGGCTACACCTTC
TRBV28,TRBJ2-4,.,.,CASSVQRNIQYF,TGTGCCAGCAGCGTCCAGAGGAACATTCAGTACTTC
TRBV27,TRBJ2-3,TRBD2,.,CASSSSLGLATRDTQYF,TGTGCCAGCAGTTCGTCTCTGGGACTAGCGACCCGGGATACGCAGTATTTT
TRBV5-6,TRBJ1-4,TRBD1,.,CASSTRQGVIYEKLFF,TGTGCCAGCAGCACACGACAGGGGGTTATATATGAAAAACTGTTTTTT
TRBV30,TRBJ2-1,TRBD2,.,CAWRMRTSKYNEQFF,TGTGCCTGGAGGATGAGGACTAGCAAATACAATGAGCAGTTCTTC
TRBV7-2,TRBJ2-7,TRBD2,.,CASSRRGGTSYEQYF,TGTGCCAGCAGCCGACGGGGGGGGACCTCCTACGAGCAGTACTTC
TRBV10-3,TRBJ2-7,.,.,CATGQYYEQYF,TGTGCCACCGGACAATACTACGAGCAGTACTTC
TRBV18,TRBJ2-3,.,.,CASSPSVRTDTQYF,TGTGCCAGCTCACCGTCGGTGCGGACAGATACGCAGTATTTT
TRBV6-5,TRBJ2-1,TRBD2,.,CASIRSLADNEQFF,TGTGCCAGCATACGGTCCCTAGCGGACAATGAGCAGTTCTTC
TRBV29-1,TRBJ1-1,.,few,CSVEHSEAFF,TGCAGCGTTGAGCACTCTGAAGCTTTCTTT
TRBV27,TRBJ2-7,TRBD1,.,CASRRTGGNSYEQYF,TGTGCCAGCAGGAGGACAGGGGGTAACTCCTACGAGCAGTACTTC
TRBV15,TRBJ2-6,.,.,CATSRGAPSGANVLTF,TGTGCCACCAGCAGGGGGGCGCCCTCTGGGGCCAACGTCCTGACTTTC
TRBV9,TRBJ2-5,TRBD2,once,CASSELAGRQETQYF,TGTGCCAGCAGCGAACTAGCGGGGAGACAAGAGACCCAGTACTTC
TRBV18,TRBJ2-2,.,.,CASSPRDTGELFF,TGTGCCAGCTCACCTCGTGACACCGGGGAGCTGTTTTTT
TRBV14,TRBJ2-7,TRBD1,.,CASSQVSGQGAYEQYF,TGTGCCAGCAGCCAAGTTTCCGGACAGGGGGCCTACGAGCAGTACTTC
TRBV15,TRBJ1-5,.,.,CATEEWRGDSSNQPQHF,TGTGCCACCGAGGAATGGCGGGGAGACTCTAGCAATCAGCCCCAGCATTTT
TRBV5-1,TRBJ2-3,.,.,CASSRGSRADTQYF,TGCGCCAGCAGCCGGGGGTCGCGGGCAGATACGCAGTATTTT
TRBV12-2,TRBJ2-5,.,.,CASRLPGLAKYQETQYF,TGTGCAAGTCGCTTACCGGGACTAGCGAAGTACCAAGAGACCCAGTACTTC
TRBV5-8,TRBJ2-7,TRBD1,.,CASSPQGASSYEQYF,TGTGCCAGCAGTCCACAGGGGGCTAGCTCCTACGAGCAGTACTTC
TRBV29-1,TRBJ1-1,TRBD1,.,CSLWDRGLAFF,TGCAGCCTTTGGGACAGGGGGCTCGCTTTCTTT
TRBV7-9,TRBJ1-2,.,.,CASASAVNYGYTF,TGTGCCAGCGCTTCTGCAGTTAACTATGGCTACACCTTC
TRBV5-6,TRBJ1-6,.,.,CASSSRGYSPLHF,TGTGCCAGCAGCTCCCGGGGTTACTCACCCCTCCACTTT
TRBV27,TRBJ1-1,TRBD1,.,CASSLSSGTGLNTEAFF,TGTGCCAGCAGTCTCTCCTCCGGGACAGGGCTGAATACTGAAGCTTTCTTT
TRBV6-5,TRBJ2-3,TRBD1,once,CASRGRDRGTDTQYF,TGTGCCAGCAGGGGCCGGGACAGAGGCACAGATACGCAGTATTTT
TRBV4-2,TRBJ1-3,TRBD1,.,CASSQTLGQVKGNTIYF,TGTGCCAGCAGCCAGACCTTGGGACAGGTGAAGGGAAACACCATATATTTT
TRBV5-4,TRBJ1-2,TRBD1,.,CASSYGTGEGGYTF,TGTGCCAGCAGCTACGGGACAGGGGAGGGTGGCTACACCTTC
TRBV6-5,TRBJ2-3,.,.,CASSYERSTDTQYF,TGTGCCAGCAGTTACGAGAGAAGCACAGATACGCAGTATTTT